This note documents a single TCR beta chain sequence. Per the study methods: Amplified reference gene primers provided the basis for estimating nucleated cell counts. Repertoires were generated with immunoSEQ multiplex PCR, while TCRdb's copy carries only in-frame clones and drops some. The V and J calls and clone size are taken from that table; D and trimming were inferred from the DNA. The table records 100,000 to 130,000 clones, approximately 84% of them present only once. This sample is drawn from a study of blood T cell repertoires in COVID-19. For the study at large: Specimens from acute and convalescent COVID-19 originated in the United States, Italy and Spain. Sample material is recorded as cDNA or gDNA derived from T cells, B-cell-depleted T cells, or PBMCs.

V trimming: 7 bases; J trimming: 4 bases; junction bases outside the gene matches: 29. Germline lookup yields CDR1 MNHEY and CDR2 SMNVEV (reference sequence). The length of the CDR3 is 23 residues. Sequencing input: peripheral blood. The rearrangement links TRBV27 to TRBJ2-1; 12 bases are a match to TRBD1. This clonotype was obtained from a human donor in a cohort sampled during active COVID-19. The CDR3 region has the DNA TGTGCCAGCACTTTTGCCTCCGGGACAGGGGGCCCCAAGACTAGTACGACGTACAATGAGCAGTTCTTC. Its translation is CASTFASGTGGPKTSTTYNEQFF.